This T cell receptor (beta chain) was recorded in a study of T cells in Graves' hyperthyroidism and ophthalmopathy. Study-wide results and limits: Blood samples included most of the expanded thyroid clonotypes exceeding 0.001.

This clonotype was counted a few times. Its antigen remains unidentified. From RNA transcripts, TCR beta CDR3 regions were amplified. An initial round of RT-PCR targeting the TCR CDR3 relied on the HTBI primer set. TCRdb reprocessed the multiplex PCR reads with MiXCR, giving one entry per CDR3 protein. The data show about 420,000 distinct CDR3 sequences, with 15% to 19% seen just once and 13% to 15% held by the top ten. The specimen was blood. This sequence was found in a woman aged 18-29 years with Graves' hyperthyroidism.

The CDR3 loop is CSVFGGGTSGSYNEQFF. As DNA, the CDR3 is TGCAGCGTTTTTGGGGGAGGGACTAGCGGATCCTACAATGAGCAGTTCTTC. The chain carries TRBV29-1 and TRBJ2-1; 11 bases line up with TRBD2. Germline V lookup: CDR1 SQVTM, CDR2 ANQGSEA. Trimming at V came to 5 bases and at J to 1 base, leaving 10 bases not matched to a gene. CDR3 length: 17 residues.